This TCR beta chain was identified in a study of T cell responses to AZD1222 COVID-19 vaccine. Study context: Second-dose recipients at about 4 or about 12 weeks were treated as one pooled group. Findings of the study overall: The study found Spike-specific TCR breadth and depth rose after two AZD1222 doses. Regions 160-218 and 743-854 held dominance among vaccine-associated CD4 TCRs, which spanned spike. White British donors predominated, females outnumbered males, and clonal diversity was possibly underestimated.

Profiled with immunoSEQ multiplex PCR; TCRdb holds only in-frame clones, not every one. The sample holds tens of thousands of clones; about 74% are singletons and the top ten take over 6.5%. Germline lookup yields CDR1 MNHEY and CDR2 SVGAGI. The CDR3 runs to 14 residues. V dropped 7 bases and J dropped 8; count of bases not matched to a gene: 13. In the case of this clone: Its antigen is not known.

This TCR derives from an adult in good health. The starting material was peripheral blood, obtained on day 0 of AZD1222 vaccination. This chain connects TRBV6-5 to TRBJ1-2; 7 bases are a match to TRBD1. The CDR3 DNA reads as TGTGCCAGCACCCCGACAGGGAGTGTGGGAGGCTACACCTTC. Protein: CASTPTGSVGGYTF.